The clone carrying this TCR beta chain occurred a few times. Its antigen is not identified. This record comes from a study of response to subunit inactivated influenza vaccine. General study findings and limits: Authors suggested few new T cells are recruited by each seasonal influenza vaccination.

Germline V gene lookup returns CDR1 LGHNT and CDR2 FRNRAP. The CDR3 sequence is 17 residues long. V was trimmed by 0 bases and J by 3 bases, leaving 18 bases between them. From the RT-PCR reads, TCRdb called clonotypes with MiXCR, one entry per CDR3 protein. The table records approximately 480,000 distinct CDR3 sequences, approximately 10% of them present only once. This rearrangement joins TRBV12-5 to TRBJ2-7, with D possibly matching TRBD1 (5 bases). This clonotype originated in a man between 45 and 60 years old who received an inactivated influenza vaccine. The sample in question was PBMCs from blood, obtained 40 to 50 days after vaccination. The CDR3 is CASGLVRARADNYEQYF. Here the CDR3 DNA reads TGTGCTAGTGGTTTGGTACGGGCCCGCGCGGACAACTACGAGCAGTACTTC.